The text below deals with one T cell receptor (beta chain). V was pared by 6 bases and J by 2 bases, with 2 bases of the junction left unmatched. There are 13 residues in the CDR3. CDR1 is LNHDA and CDR2 is SQIVND in the germline V gene (reference sequence). The sample belongs to a study of blood T cell repertoires in COVID-19. Study background: Samples taken during acute and convalescent COVID-19 were collected in the United States, Italy and Spain. In each case, the material was cDNA or gDNA derived from T cells, B-cell-depleted T cells, or PBMCs.

Methods used by the authors: How many nucleated cells were present was estimated from reference gene primer amplification. The repertoire was sequenced with immunoSEQ multiplex PCR; TCRdb's copy has only in-frame clones and lacks some. Clone size and the V and J calls come from that table; the DNA yielded D and trimming. The sample has hundreds of thousands of clones, more than 85% seen once. The clonotype comes from a man between 65 and 85 years old with acute or convalescent COVID-19. The sequenced sample consisted of peripheral blood. The J gene is TRBJ2-5, the V gene TRBV19; 8 bases match TRBD1. In DNA, the CDR3 is TGTGCCAGTAGCCGACAGGGGCAAGAGACCCAGTACTTC. Translated: CASSRQGQETQYF. The whole variable domain, remainder taken from reference TRBV19 and TRBJ2-5, is DGGITQSPKYLFRKEGQNVTLSCEQNLNHDAMYWYRQDPGQGLRLIYYSQIVNDFQKGDIAEGYSVSREKKESFPLTVTSAQKNPTAFYLCASSRQGQETQYFGPGTRLLVL.